This is a list of T cell receptor beta chains from one sample in a study of blood T cells in healthy people across ages. Via MiXCR, TCRdb re-called the 5' RACE reads, giving one row per CDR3 protein. This sample has some 1.5 million distinct CDR3 sequences, with 42% found just once. Specimen: blood. Source of these receptors: a young woman in good health. Each CDR3 is given with its conserved first and last residue. The order of the fields is D gene, V gene, J gene, clone size, CDR3 DNA, CDR3 protein. A D gene is named only where the DNA matches it firmly. The size of a clone is reported for some rows only, either as once, few or many, or as a class for expanded clones.

D gene: NA
V gene: TRBV7-9
J gene: TRBJ2-3
clone size: few
CDR3 DNA: TGTGCCAGCAGCGAAACAGTGAAGGCTAGCACAGATACGCAGTATTTT
CDR3 protein: CASSETVKASTDTQYF

D gene: TRBD1
V gene: TRBV4-1
J gene: TRBJ2-1
clone size: few
CDR3 DNA: TGCGCCAGCAGCCAGGGGGACAGGGACTTCTTGAATGAGCAGTTCTTC
CDR3 protein: CASSQGDRDFLNEQFF

D gene: NA
V gene: TRBV14
J gene: TRBJ1-1
clone size: once
CDR3 DNA: TGTGCCAGCAGCCAAGAGAAGGGGTGGAGCACTGAAGCTTTCTTT
CDR3 protein: CASSQEKGWSTEAFF

D gene: TRBD2
V gene: TRBV29-1
J gene: TRBJ2-3
clone size: few
CDR3 DNA: TGCAGCGTTGAAGATAGTTTGATGGTAGCGGGGGAGGATACGCAGTATTTT
CDR3 protein: CSVEDSLMVAGEDTQYF

D gene: TRBD1
V gene: TRBV12-3/TRBV12-4
J gene: TRBJ1-2
clone size: many
CDR3 DNA: TGTGCCAGCAGCGGGACAGACCGGGGAGGCTACACCTTC
CDR3 protein: CASSGTDRGGYTF

D gene: NA
V gene: TRBV10-2
J gene: TRBJ2-5
clone size: many
CDR3 DNA: TGCGCCAGCACCGGGACACCTCAAGAGACCCAGTACTTC
CDR3 protein: CASTGTPQETQYF

D gene: TRBD1
V gene: TRBV19
J gene: TRBJ2-3
clone size: NA
CDR3 DNA: TGTGCCAGTAGTATGGACAGGGAAAGCGGCACAGATACGCAGTATTTT
CDR3 protein: CASSMDRESGTDTQYF

D gene: TRBD1
V gene: TRBV20-1
J gene: TRBJ1-2
clone size: many
CDR3 DNA: TGCAGTGCTAGCCCAGGGGGTTGGAATGGCTACACCTTC
CDR3 protein: CSASPGGWNGYTF

D gene: TRBD1
V gene: TRBV14
J gene: TRBJ1-1
clone size: NA
CDR3 DNA: TGTGCCAGCAGCCAAGGTATAAGGGGGCAATTGAACACTGAAGCTTTCTTT
CDR3 protein: CASSQGIRGQLNTEAFF

D gene: NA
V gene: TRBV7-2
J gene: TRBJ2-1
clone size: NA
CDR3 DNA: TGTGCCAGCAGGAGGGGTGACAGCTCCTACAATGAGCAGTTCTTC
CDR3 protein: CASRRGDSSYNEQFF